A selection of T cell receptor beta chains follows, all from one sample in a study of T-cell memory formation after mild COVID-19. TCRdb redid the calling of the 5' RACE reads with MiXCR, one entry per CDR3 protein. This repertoire shows about 430,000 distinct CDR3 sequences, 24% found once; its top ten account for around 9%. The material sequenced was PBMCs or a T cell subset sorted from them (not recorded which). These TCRs come from an adult woman who had mild COVID-19 (a few samples of this study predate the infection). Cell type and time point are not known. The CDR3 runs from the conserved cysteine through the conserved F or W. D genes are given only for firm matches. A clone size is listed for some rows: how often the clone was seen (once, few, many), or a class if it is expanded.

j_call: TRBJ1-1
clone_size: .
v_call: TRBV7-9
d_call: .
cdr3_nt: TGTGCCAGCAGCATCCTCCCGGTTATAATGAACACTGAAGCTTTCTTT
cdr3_aa: CASSILPVIMNTEAFF

j_call: TRBJ1-4
clone_size: few
v_call: TRBV12-3/TRBV12-4
d_call: .
cdr3_nt: TGTGCCAGCAGTTTTGCGGGTAATAATGAAAAACTGTTTTTT
cdr3_aa: CASSFAGNNEKLFF

j_call: TRBJ2-3
clone_size: .
v_call: TRBV7-6
d_call: .
cdr3_nt: TGTGCCAGCAGCTTAGCTAGCAGACAGACAGATACGCAGTATTTT
cdr3_aa: CASSLASRQTDTQYF

j_call: TRBJ2-2
clone_size: few
v_call: TRBV11-2
d_call: TRBD2
cdr3_nt: TGTGCCAGCACCGAGTGGACTAGCGCCACCGGGGAGCTGTTTTTT
cdr3_aa: CASTEWTSATGELFF

j_call: TRBJ2-2
clone_size: few
v_call: TRBV30
d_call: TRBD1
cdr3_nt: TGTGCCTGGAGTGGACAGGGTTGGACCGGGGAGCTGTTTTTT
cdr3_aa: CAWSGQGWTGELFF

j_call: TRBJ2-5
clone_size: few
v_call: TRBV6-2/TRBV6-3
d_call: TRBD2
cdr3_nt: TGTGCCAGCAGTTACGGGCTAGCGGGGGGACAAGAGACCCAGTACTTC
cdr3_aa: CASSYGLAGGQETQYF

j_call: TRBJ2-7
clone_size: .
v_call: TRBV6-6
d_call: .
cdr3_nt: TGTGCCAGCATGGAGGGGGCTGGCTCCTACGAGCAGTACTTC
cdr3_aa: CASMEGAGSYEQYF

j_call: TRBJ2-7
clone_size: few
v_call: TRBV4-3
d_call: TRBD2
cdr3_nt: TGCGCCAGCAGCCAAGTGGCTAGCGGGAGCCGGGAGCAGTACTTC
cdr3_aa: CASSQVASGSREQYF

j_call: TRBJ2-7
clone_size: .
v_call: TRBV7-2
d_call: .
cdr3_nt: TGTGCCAGCAGCTTTTACGATATGCGGAGAAGCTCCTACGAGCAGTACTTC
cdr3_aa: CASSFYDMRRSSYEQYF

j_call: TRBJ1-2
clone_size: .
v_call: TRBV20-1
d_call: TRBD1
cdr3_nt: TGCAGTGTCCTGGGACAGGGAGGTTTCTATGGCTACACCTTC
cdr3_aa: CSVLGQGGFYGYTF

j_call: TRBJ2-7
clone_size: .
v_call: TRBV6-4
d_call: TRBD1
cdr3_nt: TGTGGGGGACAGGGATCCTACGAGCAGTACTTC
cdr3_aa: CGGQGSYEQYF

j_call: TRBJ2-6
clone_size: .
v_call: TRBV13
d_call: .
cdr3_nt: TGTGCCAGCAGCTGGGAGGGACAGGACTCTGGGGCCAACGTCCTGACTTTC
cdr3_aa: CASSWEGQDSGANVLTF

j_call: TRBJ1-2
clone_size: .
v_call: TRBV6-5
d_call: .
cdr3_nt: TGTGCCAGCAGGAATCCAGGGGAGAATGGCTACACCTTC
cdr3_aa: CASRNPGENGYTF

j_call: TRBJ1-1
clone_size: .
v_call: TRBV12-3/TRBV12-4
d_call: .
cdr3_nt: TGTGCCAGCAGCCCCGGGGAGGGGGACACTGAAGCTTTCTTT
cdr3_aa: CASSPGEGDTEAFF

j_call: TRBJ1-5
clone_size: .
v_call: TRBV20-1
d_call: .
cdr3_nt: TGCAGTGCTAGATCGGGACACAGCAATCAGCCCCAGCATTTT
cdr3_aa: CSARSGHSNQPQHF

j_call: TRBJ2-3
clone_size: .
v_call: TRBV9
d_call: .
cdr3_nt: TGTGCCAGCAATCCAGCGGAAGGGGCAGATACGCAGTATTTT
cdr3_aa: CASNPAEGADTQYF

j_call: TRBJ2-7
clone_size: .
v_call: TRBV6-1
d_call: TRBD1
cdr3_nt: TGTGCCAGCAGTGGCGGACAGGTCTACGAGCAGTACTTC
cdr3_aa: CASSGGQVYEQYF

j_call: TRBJ2-7
clone_size: few
v_call: TRBV5-1
d_call: TRBD1
cdr3_nt: TGCGCCAGCAGCTACAGGGGAAAGCAGTACTTC
cdr3_aa: CASSYRGKQYF

j_call: TRBJ1-1
clone_size: .
v_call: TRBV10-3
d_call: TRBD1
cdr3_nt: TGTGCCATCAGTCGGACAGGGGTTGGTGCTGAAGCTTTCTTT
cdr3_aa: CAISRTGVGAEAFF

j_call: TRBJ2-6
clone_size: .
v_call: TRBV7-3
d_call: .
cdr3_nt: TGTGCCAGCAGCTCGGCGGGGGCCGCCCCTGGGGCCAACGTCCTGACTTTC
cdr3_aa: CASSSAGAAPGANVLTF

j_call: TRBJ2-1
clone_size: .
v_call: TRBV20-1
d_call: TRBD2
cdr3_nt: TGCAGTGCTAGTAGCGGGGGCCGTTACAATGAGCAGTTCTTC
cdr3_aa: CSASSGGRYNEQFF

j_call: TRBJ1-2
clone_size: few
v_call: TRBV5-1
d_call: .
cdr3_nt: TGCGCCAGCAGCCCCCCGGGACCGGGAAACTATGGCTACACCTTC
cdr3_aa: CASSPPGPGNYGYTF

j_call: TRBJ2-1
clone_size: .
v_call: TRBV29-1
d_call: TRBD2
cdr3_nt: TGCAGCGTTGGCGGGACTAGCGGGAGGGTTAGGAATGAGCAGTTCTTC
cdr3_aa: CSVGGTSGRVRNEQFF

j_call: TRBJ2-4
clone_size: many
v_call: TRBV7-2
d_call: .
cdr3_nt: TGTGCCAGCAGCTTACGTAGTGGGGCAGGAAAAAACATTCAGTACTTC
cdr3_aa: CASSLRSGAGKNIQYF

j_call: TRBJ2-1
clone_size: few
v_call: TRBV7-8
d_call: .
cdr3_nt: TGTGCCAGCAGCAATTGGCCGCACTACAATGAGCAGTTCTTC
cdr3_aa: CASSNWPHYNEQFF

j_call: TRBJ2-2
clone_size: .
v_call: TRBV12-3/TRBV12-4
d_call: .
cdr3_nt: TGTGCCACCTCACCCTTTCGGACCGGGGAGCTGTTTTTT
cdr3_aa: CATSPFRTGELFF